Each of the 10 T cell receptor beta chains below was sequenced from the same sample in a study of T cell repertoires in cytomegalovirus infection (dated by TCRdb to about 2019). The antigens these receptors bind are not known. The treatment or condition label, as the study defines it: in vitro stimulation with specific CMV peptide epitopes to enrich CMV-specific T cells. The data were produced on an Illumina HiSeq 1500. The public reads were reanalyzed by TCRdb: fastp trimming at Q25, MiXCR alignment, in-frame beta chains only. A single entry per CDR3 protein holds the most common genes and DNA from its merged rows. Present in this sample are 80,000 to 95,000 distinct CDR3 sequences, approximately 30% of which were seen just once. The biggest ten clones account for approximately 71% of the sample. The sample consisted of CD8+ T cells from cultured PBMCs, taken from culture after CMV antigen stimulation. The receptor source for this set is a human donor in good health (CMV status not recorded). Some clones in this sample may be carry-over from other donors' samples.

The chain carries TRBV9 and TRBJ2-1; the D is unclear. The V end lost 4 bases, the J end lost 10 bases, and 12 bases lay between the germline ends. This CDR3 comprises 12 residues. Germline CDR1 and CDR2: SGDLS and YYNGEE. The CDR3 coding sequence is TGTGCCAGCAGCTCCCTCCTCAGGGAGCAGTTCTTC. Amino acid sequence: CASSSLLREQFF. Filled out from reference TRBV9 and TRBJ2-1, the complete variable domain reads DSGVTQTPKHLITATGQRVTLRCSPRSGDLSVYWYQQSLDQGLQFLIQYYNGEERAKGNILERFSAQQFPDLHSELNLSSLELGDSALYFCASSSLLREQFFGPGTRLTVL.

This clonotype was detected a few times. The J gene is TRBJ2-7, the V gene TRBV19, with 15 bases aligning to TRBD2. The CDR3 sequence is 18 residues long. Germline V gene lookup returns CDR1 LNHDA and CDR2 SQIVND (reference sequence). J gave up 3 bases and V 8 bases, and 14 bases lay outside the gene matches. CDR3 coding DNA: TGTGCCAGTGGTGCTTCCGGGACTAGCGGGGGGCCGTACTACGAGCAGTACTTC. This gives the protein CASGASGTSGGPYYEQYF. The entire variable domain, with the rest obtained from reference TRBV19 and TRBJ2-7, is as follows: DGGITQSPKYLFRKEGQNVTLSCEQNLNHDAMYWYRQDPGQGLRLIYYSQIVNDFQKGDIAEGYSVSREKKESFPLTVTSAQKNPTAFYLCASGASGTSGGPYYEQYFGPGTRLTVT.

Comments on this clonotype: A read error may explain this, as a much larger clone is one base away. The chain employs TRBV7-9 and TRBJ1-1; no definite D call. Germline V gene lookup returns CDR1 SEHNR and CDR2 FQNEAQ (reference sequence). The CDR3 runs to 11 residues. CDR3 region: CASSRNTEALF. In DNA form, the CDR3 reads TGTGCCAGCAGCCGGAACACTGAAGCTCTCTTT.

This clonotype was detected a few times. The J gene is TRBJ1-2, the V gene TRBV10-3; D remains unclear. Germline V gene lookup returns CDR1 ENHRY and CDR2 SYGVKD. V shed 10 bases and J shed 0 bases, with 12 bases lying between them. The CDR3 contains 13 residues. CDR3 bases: TGTGCCACCCAGGAGGATTCTAACTATGGCTACACCTTC. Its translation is CATQEDSNYGYTF.

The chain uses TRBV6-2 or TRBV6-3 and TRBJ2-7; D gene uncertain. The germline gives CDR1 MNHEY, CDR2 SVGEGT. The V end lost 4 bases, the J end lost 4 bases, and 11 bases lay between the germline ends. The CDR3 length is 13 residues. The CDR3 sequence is CASSLSGLYEQYF. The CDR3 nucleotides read TGTGCCAGCAGTTTGAGTGGCTTATACGAGCAGTACTTC.

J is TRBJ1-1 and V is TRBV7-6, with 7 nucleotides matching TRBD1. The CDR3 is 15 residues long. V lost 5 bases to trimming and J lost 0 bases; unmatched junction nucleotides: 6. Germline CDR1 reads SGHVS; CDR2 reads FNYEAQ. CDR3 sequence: CASSLRQGMNTEAFF. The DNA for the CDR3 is TGTGCCAGCAGCCTTAGACAGGGCATGAACACTGAAGCTTTCTTT.

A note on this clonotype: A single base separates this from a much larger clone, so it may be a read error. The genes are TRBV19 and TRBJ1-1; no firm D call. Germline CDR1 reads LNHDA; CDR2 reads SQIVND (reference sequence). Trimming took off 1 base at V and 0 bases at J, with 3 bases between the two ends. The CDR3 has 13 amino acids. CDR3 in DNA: TGTGCCAGTAGTATAGGGATGAACACTGAAGCTTTCTTT. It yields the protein CASSIGMNTEAFF. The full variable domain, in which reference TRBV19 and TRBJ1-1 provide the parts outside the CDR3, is DGGITQSPKYLFRKEGQNVTLSCEQNLNHDAMYWYRQDPGQGLRLIYYSQIVNDFQKGDIAEGYSVSREKKESFPLTVTSAQKNPTAFYLCASSIGMNTEAFFGQGTRLTVV.

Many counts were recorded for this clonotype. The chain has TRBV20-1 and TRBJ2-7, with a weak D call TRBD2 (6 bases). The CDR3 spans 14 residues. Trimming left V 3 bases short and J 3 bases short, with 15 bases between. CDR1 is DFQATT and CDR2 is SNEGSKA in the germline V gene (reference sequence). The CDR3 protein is CSASEDLGGYEQYF. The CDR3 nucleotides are TGCAGTGCTAGTGAGGACCTGGGGGGCTACGAGCAGTACTTC.

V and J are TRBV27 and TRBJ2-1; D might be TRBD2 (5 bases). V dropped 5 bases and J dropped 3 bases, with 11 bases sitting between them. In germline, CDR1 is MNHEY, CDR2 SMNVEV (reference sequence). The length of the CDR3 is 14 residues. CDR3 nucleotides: TGTGCCAGCAGTCCATGGAGGTTCTACAATGAGCAGTTCTTC. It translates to CASSPWRFYNEQFF.

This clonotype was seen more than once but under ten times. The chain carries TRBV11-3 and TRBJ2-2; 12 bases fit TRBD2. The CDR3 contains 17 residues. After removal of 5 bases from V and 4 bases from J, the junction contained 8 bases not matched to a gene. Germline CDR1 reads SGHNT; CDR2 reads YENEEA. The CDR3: CASSALAGGPTTGELFF. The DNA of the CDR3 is TGTGCCAGCAGCGCACTAGCGGGGGGCCCCACCACCGGGGAGCTGTTTTTT.